A selection of T cell receptor beta chains follows, all from one sample in a study of CD8+ T cells in alopecia areata. Profiled with immunoSEQ multiplex PCR; TCRdb holds only in-frame clones, not every one. The profile covers about 210,000 clones, with 66% appearing a single time and 0.95% to 1.5% taken by the ten largest. The input for sequencing was CD4+ T cells sorted from blood, taken around week 46, from a patient treated with tofacitinib. These receptors originate from a human donor with alopecia areata. Both conserved end residues are part of each CDR3. A D gene is named only where the DNA matches it firmly. Clone size is not always given. Where it is, it says once, few, many or a class for expanded clones.

TRBV11-2,TRBJ2-1,TRBD2,.,TGTGCCAGCAGCTTAGTGCCAGCGGGGGGGTACAATGAGCAGTTCTTC,CASSLVPAGGYNEQFF
TRBV7-2,TRBJ1-2,TRBD1,.,TGTGCCAGCAGCCATCGACAGGGGCAGAGTGGCTACACCTTC,CASSHRQGQSGYTF
TRBV29-1,TRBJ1-2,.,.,TGCAGCGTTGGTTGGAGAGAGGATGGCTACACCTTC,CSVGWREDGYTF
TRBV11-2,TRBJ2-7,.,.,TGTGCCAGCAGCCCCGACACCTACGAGCAGTACTTC,CASSPDTYEQYF
TRBV25-1,TRBJ2-7,.,.,TGTGCCAGCAGTGGTCCACTATACGAGCAGTACTTC,CASSGPLYEQYF
TRBV5-4,TRBJ2-3,.,.,TGTGCCAGCAGCTTGGCCGCAGATACGCAGTATTTT,CASSLAADTQYF
TRBV29-1,TRBJ2-3,TRBD2,few,TGCAGCGTACAGGGACTAGCCCTCGCAGATACGCAGTATTTT,CSVQGLALADTQYF
TRBV19,TRBJ2-7,.,.,TGTGCCAGTAGAGTGGGGGCTGGGCCCTACGAGCAGTACTTC,CASRVGAGPYEQYF
TRBV6-6,TRBJ1-1,.,once,TGTGCCAGCAGTTTAAGCGCTATGGGCACTGAAGCTTTCTTT,CASSLSAMGTEAFF
TRBV6-5,TRBJ1-1,TRBD1,.,TGTGCCAGCAGAACCGCGGACAGGGCCACTGAAGCTTTCTTT,CASRTADRATEAFF
TRBV20-1,TRBJ2-3,.,.,TGCAGTGCTGTAACAGATACGCAGTATTTT,CSAVTDTQYF
TRBV30,TRBJ1-2,.,.,TGTGCCTGGAGTGTAGGAACAGGGATTAACTATGGCTACACCTTC,CAWSVGTGINYGYTF
TRBV7-2,TRBJ2-3,.,few,TGTGCCAGCAGCTTATCAGATACGCAGTATTTT,CASSLSDTQYF
TRBV7-2,TRBJ2-1,.,.,TGTGCCAGCAGCCCGGGACTTGCATACAATGAGCAGTTCTTC,CASSPGLAYNEQFF
TRBV6-1,TRBJ1-1,.,.,TGTGCCAGCACCACCCCGGGCTCTGAAGCTTTCTTT,CASTTPGSEAFF
TRBV12-5,TRBJ1-2,.,.,TGTGCTAGTGGTTTTTCAAACTATGGCTACACCTTC,CASGFSNYGYTF
TRBV29-1,TRBJ1-1,.,.,TGCAGCGTTGAGAAGGGAAGGAACACTGAAGCTTTCTTT,CSVEKGRNTEAFF
TRBV5-1,TRBJ2-1,.,.,TGCGCCAGCAGACCGACGGGGGACCGCAATGAGCAGTTCTTC,CASRPTGDRNEQFF
TRBV5-1,TRBJ1-6,.,.,TGCGCCAGCAGTAGGACTGATAATTCACCCCTCCACTTT,CASSRTDNSPLHF
TRBV11-2,TRBJ2-1,.,.,TGTGCCAGCAGCTTAGTGGTTAGCCCCTACAATGAGCAGTTCTTC,CASSLVVSPYNEQFF
TRBV4-1,TRBJ1-5,.,.,TGCGCCAGCAGCCAAGATGGGAAGGGTTCGCCCCAGCATTTT,CASSQDGKGSPQHF